The clone carrying this TCR beta chain showed up just a few times. The entry originates in a study of cytomegalovirus exposure and HLA in healthy donors. Sequencing used immunoSEQ multiplex PCR; TCRdb keeps in-frame clones, though not all of them. The table shows about 110,000 clones, with roughly 90% occurring only once. Germline V gene lookup returns CDR1 LGHNA and CDR2 YNFKEQ. With 1 base removed from V and 5 bases from J, the gap between germline ends came to 15 bases. This CDR3 has 16 amino acids. This chain connects TRBV4-2 to TRBJ1-5; D might be TRBD1 (5 bases). Source material: PBMCs. The clonotype was recovered from a woman aged 18 to 35 in good health and CMV-seronegative. For the CDR3, the DNA is TGTGCCAGCAGCCAAGCAGGTGCGGGGGTTGATCAGCCCCAGCATTTT. Translating it yields CASSQAGAGVDQPQHF.